This T cell receptor beta chain was captured by sequencing in a study of blood T cell repertoires in COVID-19 (dated by TCRdb to 2019 to 2021). Some background on the complete study: The collaborator samples originated in the United States, Italy and Spain and spanned the acute and convalescent phases of COVID-19. Where HLA class I and class II types were available, the types were taken from metadata supplied by the sample provider, not from assay-based typing. A de-identified subject ID, COVID-19 status, age in years and sex were almost always included in the sample metadata. Samples were obtained from the ongoing ImmuneRACE study (first 160 participants) and from 1,254 subjects provided by 6 global collaborators. Deeply sampled blood TCRbeta repertoires from subjects exposed to, actively infected with, or recovered from COVID-19 were included in the dataset. The material from the prospective study consisted of cDNA or gDNA derived from T cells, B-cell-depleted T cells, or PBMCs. The repertoires were released in a freely available public database meant as a resource for research on the immune response to SARS-CoV-2.

Trimming takes 6 bases from V and 4 bases from J, and the germline ends sit 7 bases apart. The CDR3 spans 12 residues, from the cysteine through the phenylalanine. Only the CDR3 part of the read is kept: 36 bases, read in frame from the first base. CDR1 and CDR2, looked up from the germline V gene, are MDHEN and SYDVKM. Each collaborating institution followed its own protocols to collect whole blood in K2EDTA tubes. Collaborator samples were shipped for TCRbeta analysis as frozen whole blood, isolated PBMCs, or DNA extracted from either sample type. This clone was seen ten or more times. Its antigen has not been determined. Base qualities were left out, and no much larger clone turns up one base away. The immunoSEQ Assay, a bias-controlled multiplex PCR, was used to amplify TCRbeta CDR3 regions from genomic DNA. Per the source publication's procedure: Nucleated cell counts per sample were estimated from amplification of reference gene primers within the assay. Sequence reads were collapsed and filtered to measure the absolute abundance of every unique TCRbeta CDR3 rearrangement. For each sample, productive Simpson clonality was calculated by taking the square root of Simpson's diversity index across productive rearrangements. Not all clones reach the TCRdb copy of this immuneACCESS table, which keeps in-frame sequences only. Checked studies attribute under half of the gap to unresolved V genes and leave the rest unexplained. Clonal size and the V and J genes are those of that table, whereas D and trimming came from the DNA. The sample data list 80,000 to 100,000 clones, and roughly 79% of these were observed just once. 15% to 20% of the sample rests with the top ten.

Beyond this particular receptor, the publication reports: The quantity of clinical and demographic metadata differed by source and by participant and was supplied without curation.

The V and J genes are TRBV28 and TRBJ2-1; no confident D gene assignment can be made. The clonotype was recovered from a human donor in a cohort sampled during active COVID-19. Sequenced material: peripheral blood. In nucleotide form, the sequence is TGTGCCAGCAGCCAGACATACAATGAGCAGTTCTTC. This translates into CASSQTYNEQFF.